The 13 T cell receptor beta chains below all came from one sample that was sequenced in a study of T cell responses to AZD1222 COVID-19 vaccine. Libraries were prepared by immunoSEQ multiplex PCR; TCRdb keeps only in-frame clonotypes and omits some of them. The table includes approximately 110,000 clones, more than 85% detected once. The sequences come from peripheral blood, collected on day 0 of AZD1222 vaccination. These receptors all stem from an adult in good health.

J is TRBJ1-5 and V is TRBV7-2; TRBD1 matches at 9 bases. The CDR3 spans 14 residues. V shed 5 bases, J shed 7 bases, and the junction held 6 bases outside the gene matches. CDR1 and CDR2 from the germline V gene are SGHTA and FQGNSA. The CDR3 here is CASSAQGAGQPQHF. The CDR3 nucleotides read TGTGCCAGCAGCGCACAGGGGGCAGGACAGCCCCAGCATTTT.

This chain joins TRBV10-3 and TRBJ1-4; 12 bases align to TRBD1. Germline loops: CDR1 ENHRY, CDR2 SYGVKD. V dropped 3 bases and J dropped 5; count of bases not matched to a gene: 7. The CDR3 has 17 amino acids. CDR3: CAISDRDRGLLNEKLFF. CDR3 DNA: TGTGCCATCAGTGACCGGGACAGGGGGCTATTGAATGAAAAACTGTTTTTT.

The chain recombines TRBV6-6 with TRBJ1-5; a weak D match, TRBD1 (6 bases). This CDR3 contains 13 residues. V was trimmed by 5 bases and J by 1 base, leaving 6 bases between them. Germline loops: CDR1 MNHNY, CDR2 SVGAGI (reference sequence). The CDR3 DNA reads TGTGCCAGCAGTGGACAGAGCAATCAGCCCCAGCATTTT. Translation gives CASSGQSNQPQHF.

This chain uses TRBV19 with TRBJ2-7; a weak D match, TRBD2 (5 bases). The CDR3 length is 15 residues. CDR1 LNHDA and CDR2 SQIVND come from the germline V gene (reference sequence). The V gene lost 2 bases and the J gene lost 0 bases, with 11 bases spanning the gap. DNA of the CDR3: TGTGCCAGTAGTATACGTGGACTCCCCTCCTACGAGCAGTACTTC. It translates to CASSIRGLPSYEQYF.

This rearrangement joins TRBV6-1 to TRBJ2-3; D might be TRBD1 (5 bases). Trimming left V 1 base short and J 9 bases short, with 17 bases between. Germline V gives CDR1 MNHNS, CDR2 SASEGT. CDR3 length equals 15 residues. CDR3 DNA sequence: TGTGCCAGCAGTGAAGAGGGGTCCCCCACATTCACGCAGTATTTT. It yields the protein CASSEEGSPTFTQYF.

The chain employs TRBV4-2 and TRBJ1-4; no definite D call. Germline CDR1 LGHNA, CDR2 YNFKEQ. The CDR3 totals 14 residues. V was pared by 1 base and J by 4 bases, with 7 bases between. CDR3 loop: CASSQVQNNEKLFF. CDR3 in DNA: TGTGCCAGCAGCCAAGTTCAGAATAATGAAAAACTGTTTTTT.

The genes are TRBV6-1 and TRBJ2-5; no definite D call. The CDR3 consists of 14 residues. Trimming removed 0 bases at V and 7 bases at J, with 12 bases between. Germline V gene sequence: CDR1 MNHNS, CDR2 SASEGT. The CDR3 is CASSEADHPGTQYF. CDR3 in DNA: TGTGCCAGCAGTGAAGCCGACCATCCCGGGACCCAGTACTTC.

This clone came up once. The chain links TRBV6-6 to TRBJ2-7; 12 nucleotides line up with TRBD1. CDR3 size: 18 residues. The germline V gene has CDR1 MNHNY and CDR2 SVGAGI (reference sequence). The ends lost 5 bases at V and 4 bases at J; junction bases unmatched: 15. The chain's CDR3 is CASSRLGPGQGALYEQYF. The CDR3 DNA is TGTGCCAGCAGTCGATTGGGCCCGGGACAGGGGGCTTTGTACGAGCAGTACTTC.

This chain joins TRBV30 and TRBJ1-3; 7 bases align to TRBD1. The V and J ends lost 7 bases and 0 bases, in that order; junction bases with no gene match: 6. Germline V gives CDR1 GTSNPN, CDR2 SVGIG (reference sequence). The CDR3 contains 14 residues. CDR3 DNA: TGTGCCTTGCGGACAGGCCACTCTGGAAACACCATATATTTT. It yields the protein CALRTGHSGNTIYF.

This rearrangement joins TRBV10-1 to TRBJ2-3; TRBD1 or TRBD2 may be the D gene (6 bases each). The V end lost 2 bases, the J end lost 2 bases, and 11 bases lay between the germline ends. Germline loops: CDR1 WNHNN, CDR2 SYGVQD (reference sequence). The CDR3 runs 15 residues. The CDR3 is CASSEKGEATDTQYF. The CDR3, as DNA: TGCGCCAGCAGTGAGAAGGGGGAGGCCACAGATACGCAGTATTTT.

The V call is TRBV9, the J call TRBJ2-1, with D uncertain. The CDR3 is made up of 15 amino acids. Germline V lookup: CDR1 SGDLS, CDR2 YYNGEE. V lost 4 bases and J lost 4, with 15 bases in between. This CDR3 is CASSPRPNQYNEQFF. CDR3 coding DNA: TGTGCCAGCAGCCCGCGACCCAACCAGTACAATGAGCAGTTCTTC. Full variable domain (remainder filled in from reference TRBV9 and TRBJ2-1): DSGVTQTPKHLITATGQRVTLRCSPRSGDLSVYWYQQSLDQGLQFLIQYYNGEERAKGNILERFSAQQFPDLHSELNLSSLELGDSALYFCASSPRPNQYNEQFFGPGTRLTVL.

Written as DNA, the CDR3 is TGTGCCAGCAGCGCCAGGGGGGGAACCTACGAGCAGTACTTC. Its protein product is CASSARGGTYEQYF. The V gene is TRBV5-4, the J gene TRBJ2-7; D is possibly TRBD1 or TRBD2 (7 bases each). The germline V and J ends were trimmed by 4 bases and 2 bases, with 13 bases remaining between them. The CDR3 loop spans 14 amino acids. Per the germline V gene, CDR1 is SGHNT and CDR2 is YYREEE (reference sequence).

This rearrangement joins TRBV7-9 to TRBJ2-7, with D possibly TRBD1 on 6 matching bases. Deletions cut 5 bases from V and 3 bases from J, with 17 bases between. CDR3 length equals 15 residues. The germline gives CDR1 SEHNR, CDR2 FQNEAQ (reference sequence). CDR3 in DNA: TGTGCCAGCAGCAAGACAGGTTCCCCAGGCTACGAGCAGTACTTC. It specifies CASSKTGSPGYEQYF.